These 22 T cell receptor beta chains were all obtained from the same sample, sequenced in a study of blood T cell repertoires in COVID-19. Data came from immunoSEQ multiplex PCR; TCRdb stores just in-frame clones and leaves some out. The sample includes fewer than 200,000 clones, around 83% of them seen just once. Sequenced sample: PBMCs or T cells enriched from blood (not recorded which). The source of these receptors is a woman between 45 and 60 years old in a cohort exposed to, infected with or recovered from COVID-19 (not recorded which).

The chain employs TRBV23-1 and TRBJ2-5; TRBD1 agrees at 11 bases. TRBV23-1 is classed as an ORF, of uncertain function. The CDR3 has 15 residues. The V gene end was trimmed by 7 bases and the J gene end by 4 bases; junction bases not matched to a gene: 8. CDR3 DNA sequence: TGCGCCAGCATGATGGACAGGGGGCGCCGAGAGACCCAGTACTTC. Its protein product is CASMMDRGRRETQYF.

This rearrangement joins TRBV19 to TRBJ2-5; D may be TRBD1 (5 bases). The germline V gene has CDR1 LNHDA and CDR2 SQIVND (reference sequence). This CDR3 is 13 amino acids long. V was cut by 7 bases and J by 0 bases, with 9 bases left in between. CDR3 coding DNA: TGTGCCAGTAATGACAGAAACCAAGAGACCCAGTACTTC. Its protein is CASNDRNQETQYF.

This chain joins TRBV28 and TRBJ1-5; tentative D call: TRBD1 (6 bases). Trimming took 6 bases from V and 1 from J, leaving 16 bases between them. The germline V gene has CDR1 MDHEN and CDR2 SYDVKM. The CDR3 is made up of 16 amino acids. CDR3 amino acids: CASRGGGGVSNQPQHF. CDR3 DNA sequence: TGTGCCAGCAGAGGAGGGGGGGGAGTGAGCAATCAGCCCCAGCATTTT.

V gene TRBV11-3 combines with J gene TRBJ2-1; no clear D. Between the trimmed V and J ends, which lost 4 bases and 1 base, there was a span of 5 bases. CDR1 is SGHNT and CDR2 is YENEEA in the germline V gene. This CDR3 has 13 amino acids. The DNA for the CDR3 is TGTGCCAGCAGCTCGAGTTCCTACAATGAGCAGTTCTTC. As protein: CASSSSSYNEQFF. The full variable domain, with the rest looked up from reference TRBV11-3 and TRBJ2-1, is EAGVVQSPRYKIIEKKQPVAFWCNPISGHNTLYWYLQNLGQGPELLIRYENEEAVDDSQLPKDRFSAERLKGVDSTLKIQPAELGDSAVYLCASSSSSYNEQFFGPGTRLTVL.

The count of this clone is one. The rearrangement uses TRBV2 and TRBJ2-1; 7 bases line up with TRBD1. There are 11 residues in the CDR3. V shed 6 bases and J 8 bases; nucleotides not matched to a gene: 1. CDR1 is SNHLY, CDR2 FYNNEI, per germline. CDR3 coding DNA: TGTGCCAGCAGGACAGGGCATGAGCAGTTCTTC. It translates to CASRTGHEQFF.

This sequence joins TRBV5-1 and TRBJ2-2; a weak D match, TRBD2 (5 bases). Germline CDR1 is SGHRS and CDR2 is YFSETQ. Trimming removed 7 bases from V and 0 bases from J, with 13 bases in between. This CDR3 spans 15 amino acids. The CDR3: CASASSRSNTGELFF. Written as DNA, the CDR3 is TGCGCCAGCGCCTCTAGCCGGTCGAACACCGGGGAGCTGTTTTTT.

DNA of the CDR3: TGTGCCAGCAGCCCCCGGGACAGGGGAGGTAGTAATTCACCCCTCCACTTT. This sequence encodes CASSPRDRGGSNSPLHF. V usage is TRBV3-1 (or the pseudogene TRBV3-2) and J usage is TRBJ1-6, with 10 bases that match TRBD1. The V gene end was trimmed by 4 bases and the J gene end by 6 bases; junction bases not matched to a gene: 9. Germline V lookup: CDR1 LGHDT, CDR2 YNNKEL (reference sequence). This CDR3 has 17 residues.

The rearrangement links TRBV28 to TRBJ1-1; TRBD1 might be the D (6 bases). Trimming stripped 4 bases from V and 3 bases from J, with 15 bases between. Germline V lookup: CDR1 MDHEN, CDR2 SYDVKM. The CDR3 runs 15 residues. The CDR3 sequence is CASSSRNTGYTEAFF. The CDR3 DNA reads as TGTGCCAGCAGTTCGCGCAACACAGGGTACACTGAAGCTTTCTTT.

V and J are TRBV7-9 and TRBJ2-1, with D perhaps matching TRBD1 (6 bases). This CDR3 contains 16 residues. Germline CDR1 is SEHNR and CDR2 is FQNEAQ (reference sequence). Deletions cut 4 bases from V and 3 bases from J, with 16 bases between. The chain's CDR3 is CASSSFAGGNYNEQFF. CDR3 DNA: TGTGCCAGCAGCTCGTTTGCTGGGGGCAACTACAATGAGCAGTTCTTC.

J is TRBJ1-1 and V is TRBV4-3, with D maybe TRBD1 (5 bases). The CDR3 runs to 17 residues. Deletions cut 0 bases from V and 0 bases from J, with 14 bases between. CDR1 is LGHNA, CDR2 YSLEER, per germline. DNA of the CDR3: TGCGCCAGCAGCCAAGATGTTCCCGACAGTTTGAACACTGAAGCTTTCTTT. This translates into CASSQDVPDSLNTEAFF.

The chain links TRBV7-3 to TRBJ2-2; maybe TRBD2 (6 bases). V was shortened by 4 bases and J by 3 bases, with 15 bases between the two germline ends. Germline values: CDR1 SGHTA, CDR2 FQGTGA. The CDR3 totals 16 residues. The CDR3 sequence: CASSSKDGSHTGELFF. CDR3 DNA: TGTGCCAGCAGCTCGAAAGACGGGAGCCACACCGGGGAGCTGTTTTTT.

The rearrangement uses TRBV10-3 and TRBJ2-6, with 7 bases identical to TRBD1. The CDR3 consists of 17 residues. The V segment lost 7 bases and the J segment 1 base; nucleotides outside the gene matches: 10. Per the germline V gene, CDR1 is ENHRY and CDR2 is SYGVKD. In DNA, the CDR3 is TGTGCCATCAACCCTGGACAGGTGGGATCTGGGGCCAACGTCCTGACTTTC. It encodes CAINPGQVGSGANVLTF.

This sequence joins TRBV10-2 and TRBJ2-7, with TRBD1 as a possible D gene (7 bases). The CDR3 covers 15 residues. V lost 6 bases and J 5 bases, leaving 20 bases between the germline ends. Per germline, CDR1 WSHSY and CDR2 SAAADI. The DNA for the CDR3 is TGCGCCAGCAGCCGAGGAGGGGGCGGACTCCACGAGCAGTACTTC. This gives the protein CASSRGGGGLHEQYF.

V and J are TRBV6-5 and TRBJ1-3; D is perhaps TRBD1 (5 bases). The V end lost 6 bases, the J end lost 2 bases, and 14 bases lay between the germline ends. The length of the CDR3 is 15 residues. Per the germline V gene, CDR1 is MNHEY and CDR2 is SVGAGI. CDR3: CASRGGAETGNTIYF. The DNA for the CDR3 is TGTGCCAGCAGGGGAGGGGCAGAAACTGGAAACACCATATATTTT.

The chain employs TRBV9 and TRBJ2-1; the D gene is possibly TRBD1 (6 bases). V lost 3 bases, J lost 0 bases, and 13 bases lay in between. In germline, CDR1 is SGDLS, CDR2 YYNGEE. CDR3 size: 16 residues. CDR3 amino acids: CASSETGIRSYNEQFF. CDR3 DNA: TGTGCCAGCAGCGAAACAGGGATTCGCTCCTACAATGAGCAGTTCTTC.

This chain uses TRBV7-9 with TRBJ2-5; D may be TRBD1 (6 bases). Trimming stripped 5 bases from V and 3 bases from J, with 22 bases between. Germline-derived CDR1 and CDR2 are SEHNR and FQNEAQ (reference sequence). The CDR3 has 17 amino acids. CDR3 loop: CASSPPLGDTLKETQYF. CDR3 DNA: TGTGCCAGCAGCCCTCCTTTAGGGGACACTTTGAAAGAGACCCAGTACTTC.

CDR3 nucleotides: TGTGCCACGTCTAGCGGGAGAACGGATACGCAGTATTTT. Translating it yields CATSSGRTDTQYF. The chain employs TRBV24-1 and TRBJ2-3; TRBD2 aligns across 10 bases. V lost 10 bases and J lost 6; bases outside the gene matches: 6. The CDR3 extends over 13 amino acids. The germline gives CDR1 KGHDR, CDR2 SFDVKD.

As to this clone: The same CDR3 is also encoded by other DNA sequences in this sample. The chain links TRBV3-1 (or the pseudogene TRBV3-2) to TRBJ1-3, with D perhaps matching TRBD1 (6 bases). The CDR3 is made up of 15 amino acids. CDR1 and CDR2 (germline): LGHDT, YNNKEL (reference sequence). Trimming removed 4 bases at V and 4 bases at J, with 14 bases between. The CDR3 DNA reads as TGTGCCAGCAGCCTAACTAACAGGGTGGGAAACACCATATATTTT. It encodes CASSLTNRVGNTIYF.

The chain employs TRBV19 and TRBJ1-2; 7 nucleotides align to TRBD1. The CDR3 loop spans 18 amino acids. CDR1 LNHDA and CDR2 SQIVND come from the germline V gene (reference sequence). V lost 4 bases to trimming and J lost 4 bases; unmatched junction nucleotides: 18. CDR3: CASSTVGGSTGALYGYTF. The CDR3 DNA follows: TGTGCCAGTAGTACGGTAGGGGGCAGTACTGGGGCCCTCTATGGCTACACCTTC.

The chain is built from TRBV28 and TRBJ1-5; tentatively, D is TRBD1 (5 bases). CDR1 and CDR2 (germline): MDHEN, SYDVKM. The CDR3 is 13 amino acids. Trimming left V 7 bases short and J 6 bases short, with 13 bases between. In DNA, the CDR3 is TGTGCCAGCATACGCCAGGGAGGTCAGCCCCAGCATTTT. It specifies CASIRQGGQPQHF.

The rearrangement links TRBV19 to TRBJ1-2, with 7 bases that match TRBD1. With 0 bases clipped from V and 4 bases from J, the junction kept 8 bases outside the gene matches. The CDR3 contains 16 residues. CDR1 LNHDA and CDR2 SQIVND come from the germline V gene (reference sequence). The CDR3 bases are TGTGCCAGTAGTATAGATCTGGCAGGGGGTGGCTATGGCTACACCTTC. Protein product: CASSIDLAGGGYGYTF.

This clone was seen only a few times. The J gene is TRBJ1-4, the V gene TRBV6-5; D gene ambiguous. CDR3 length: 13 amino acids. Trimming shortened V by 1 base and J by 6 bases, and 6 bases separated the two germline ends. Germline-derived CDR1 and CDR2 are MNHEY and SVGAGI. The CDR3 spells CASSYLSYEKLFF. The CDR3 nucleotides are TGTGCCAGCAGTTACTTGTCGTATGAAAAACTGTTTTTT.